The 21 T cell receptor beta chains presented below share a single source sample, sequenced in a study of CD8 T cells in Susac syndrome. Random hexamers served to reverse transcribe roughly 0.5 to 1 ug RNA. From the immunoSEQ multiplex PCR reads, TCRdb called clonotypes with MiXCR, one entry per CDR3 protein. The data contain about 300,000 distinct CDR3 sequences, approximately 85% of them singletons. Sequencing was performed on CD8+ T cells from PBMCs. The origin of the receptors is a human donor with multiple sclerosis.

This sequence joins TRBV5-1 and TRBJ2-3; weak D call: TRBD1 (5 bases). V lost 4 bases to trimming and J lost 4 bases, with 19 bases between them. This CDR3 is 16 amino acids long. Germline values: CDR1 SGHRS, CDR2 YFSETQ. This CDR3 reads CASSPEPMGRADTQYF. CDR3 coding DNA: TGCGCCAGCAGCCCGGAACCGATGGGGCGTGCAGATACGCAGTATTTT.

The chain employs TRBV3-1 and TRBJ1-3; 7 bases align to TRBD1. Per germline, CDR1 LGHDT and CDR2 YNNKEL (reference sequence). This CDR3 is 20 amino acids long. Germline trimming cut 4 bases from V and 4 bases from J; bases unmatched to any gene: 22. CDR3 amino acids: CASSPKQGDLQFVVGNTIYF. Here the CDR3 DNA reads TGTGCCAGCAGCCCAAAGCAGGGGGATCTACAATTCGTAGTCGGAAACACCATATATTTT.

A remark on this clonotype: Compared with germline, one end of the junction differs, possibly owing to a read error. The chain carries TRBV30 and TRBJ2-2, with 8 bases aligning to TRBD1. Germline loops: CDR1 GTSNPN, CDR2 SVGIG (reference sequence). The CDR3 sequence is 15 residues long. The chain's CDR3 is CAWSYLTGGTGELFF. For the CDR3, the DNA is TGTGCCTGGAGTTACCTAACAGGGGGAACCGGGGAGCTTTTTTTT.

V usage is TRBV28 and J usage is TRBJ2-6; no clear D gene. The CDR3 is 17 amino acids. V lost 6 bases and J 0 bases, leaving 15 bases between the germline ends. Germline assignment: CDR1 MDHEN and CDR2 SYDVKM. The CDR3 sequence: CASRKTFRVSGANVLTF. CDR3 nucleotide sequence: TGTGCCAGCAGAAAAACTTTCAGAGTCTCTGGGGCCAACGTCCTGACTTTC.

The genes are TRBV5-1 and TRBJ2-1; D call uncertain. This CDR3 has 14 residues. Germline lookup yields CDR1 SGHRS and CDR2 YFSETQ. Trimming stripped 2 bases from V and 0 bases from J, with 6 bases between. CDR3 loop: CASSFSVSYNEQFF. The CDR3 DNA follows: TGCGCCAGCAGCTTCAGCGTCTCCTACAATGAGCAGTTCTTC.

This clonotype occurred once. V is TRBV27 and J is TRBJ2-2; D is unresolved. Germline loops: CDR1 MNHEY, CDR2 SMNVEV (reference sequence). The CDR3 totals 15 residues. With 6 bases removed from V and 0 bases from J, the gap between germline ends came to 11 bases. The CDR3 sequence: CASRPNVANTGELFF. CDR3 nucleotide sequence: TGTGCCAGCAGACCTAATGTCGCGAACACCGGGGAGCTGTTTTTT.

CDR3 sequence reads: CASAGEQFF. In DNA form, the CDR3 reads TGTGCCAGCGCGGGGGAGCAGTTCTTC. The chain has TRBV12-3 or TRBV12-4 and TRBJ2-1, with a tentative D call TRBD2 (6 bases). The V gene lost 8 bases and the J gene lost 10 bases, with 6 bases spanning the gap. The CDR3 covers 9 residues.

The chain is built from TRBV19 and TRBJ2-4, with D possibly being TRBD1 (7 bases). Trimming shortened V by 5 bases and J by 0 bases, and 14 bases separated the two germline ends. The CDR3 contains 16 residues. Germline V lookup: CDR1 LNHDA, CDR2 SQIVND (reference sequence). The CDR3 bases are TGTGCCAGTAGTGCAGCAGGGGGGTTAGCCAAAAACATTCAGTACTTC. Translation gives CASSAAGGLAKNIQYF.

The V and J genes are TRBV5-4 and TRBJ1-2, with a possible D match to TRBD1 (5 bases). V lost 4 bases and J lost 2, with 15 bases in between. This CDR3 comprises 15 residues. CDR1 SGHNT and CDR2 YYREEE come from the germline V gene (reference sequence). The CDR3 coding sequence is TGTGCCAGCAGCGGCCCAGGGTTGGGGAACTATGGCTACACCTTC. As protein: CASSGPGLGNYGYTF.

V is TRBV9 and J is TRBJ2-7; the D gene could be TRBD1 or TRBD2 (5 bases each). The V end was cut by 3 bases, the J end by 0 bases, with 16 bases between. Germline CDR1 reads SGDLS; CDR2 reads YYNGEE. CDR3 length: 16 amino acids. The CDR3 nucleotides are TGTGCCAGCAGCGCCTCCGGGGACCCATACTCCTACGAGCAGTACTTC. Encoded protein: CASSASGDPYSYEQYF.

The chain links TRBV19 to TRBJ1-6, with D possibly matching TRBD1 (5 bases). Germline values: CDR1 LNHDA, CDR2 SQIVND (reference sequence). Trimming left V 8 bases short and J 13 bases short, with 18 bases between. The CDR3 covers 13 residues. CDR3 nucleotides: TGTGCCAGTTGTTACCCGGGACGGTCGCCCCTCCACTTT. Translating it yields CASCYPGRSPLHF.

The chain is built from TRBV28 and TRBJ1-5; D is possibly TRBD1 (5 bases). Germline assignment: CDR1 MDHEN and CDR2 SYDVKM. The V end lost 6 bases, the J end lost 0 bases, and 15 bases lay between the germline ends. CDR3 length equals 16 residues. CDR3 residues: CASSPRGVRSNQPQHF. CDR3 coding DNA: TGTGCCAGCAGCCCGCGGGGCGTTCGTAGCAATCAGCCCCAGCATTTT.

The rearrangement uses TRBV27 and TRBJ2-7; 12 bases are shared with TRBD2. Germline V gene sequence: CDR1 MNHEY, CDR2 SMNVEV (reference sequence). With V trimmed by 7 bases and J by 6 bases, 7 bases remained unmatched. The CDR3 is 14 residues long. CDR3 in DNA: TGTGCCAGCAAACCGGGACTAGCGGGCCTCGAGCAGTACTTC. Protein: CASKPGLAGLEQYF.

The chain recombines TRBV14 with TRBJ1-3; maybe TRBD1 (5 bases). V lost 4 bases and J lost 4, with 20 bases in between. The CDR3 sequence is 17 residues long. CDR1 SGHDN and CDR2 FVKESK come from the germline V gene. The CDR3, as DNA: TGTGCCAGCAGCCCCGGGACGCCAAGAGCGGGGGGAAACACCATATATTTT. Translated: CASSPGTPRAGGNTIYF.

The genes are TRBV7-9 and TRBJ2-1; 7 nucleotides line up with TRBD2. Unmatched junction bases numbered 11, after V lost 1 base and J lost 5 bases. This CDR3 has 17 residues. The germline CDR1 and CDR2 sequences are SEHNR and FQNEAQ (reference sequence). The CDR3 DNA follows: TGTGCCAGCAGCTTAGTCCCCCTAGCGGAGGCTCACAATGAGCAGTTCTTC. It encodes CASSLVPLAEAHNEQFF.

This clonotype was seen only a few times. The chain recombines TRBV29-1 with TRBJ2-7; TRBD2 might be the D (6 bases). This CDR3 is 12 amino acids long. Germline lookup yields CDR1 SQVTM and CDR2 ANQGSEA. The CDR3 bases are TGCAGTGTGGCGGGCGGGATCTACGAGCAGTACTTC. Translating gives CSVAGGIYEQYF.

V usage is TRBV2 and J usage is TRBJ2-2; TRBD1 aligns across 11 bases. Germline CDR1 reads SNHLY; CDR2 reads FYNNEI. With 4 bases clipped from V and 5 bases from J, the junction kept 15 bases outside the gene matches. The CDR3 has 19 residues. The CDR3 here is CASSGGDRGSFGDTGELFF. The DNA of the CDR3 is TGTGCCAGCAGTGGAGGGGACAGGGGGTCGTTTGGTGATACCGGGGAGCTGTTTTTT.

The chain combines TRBV6-2 or TRBV6-3 with TRBJ2-7; D is unclear. The CDR3 spans 14 residues. Trimming took 4 bases from V and 6 from J, leaving 16 bases between them. CDR1 and CDR2 from the germline V gene are MNHEY and SVGEGT. The CDR3 region has the DNA TGTGCCAGCAGTTCAAGCCAGCCGTGGGTCGAGCAGTACTTC. Translating it yields CASSSSQPWVEQYF.

This clonotype was seen a handful of times. The CDR3 DNA is TGTGCCAGCAGTACTAGACAGGGATTATCCTATGGCTACACCTTC. Protein product: CASSTRQGLSYGYTF. The rearrangement uses TRBV6-5 and TRBJ1-2; 7 bases agree with TRBD1. The CDR3 loop spans 15 amino acids. From germline, CDR1 is MNHEY and CDR2 SVGAGI. The J segment lost 4 bases and the V segment lost 5 bases, leaving 10 bases of the junction unmatched.

The chain links TRBV18 to TRBJ2-2, with D perhaps matching TRBD1 or TRBD2 (6 bases each). The germline V gene has CDR1 KGHSH and CDR2 LQKENI. V was cut by 2 bases and J by 7 bases, with 20 bases left in between. CDR3 length: 17 residues. The CDR3 sequence: CASSPDQGGRYGGELFF. In DNA form, the CDR3 reads TGTGCCAGCTCACCAGATCAAGGGGGGCGATACGGCGGGGAGCTGTTTTTT. The full variable domain, completed using reference TRBV18 and TRBJ2-2, is NAGVMQNPRHLVRRRGQEARLRCSPMKGHSHVYWYRQLPEEGLKFMVYLQKENIIDESGMPKERFSAEFPKEGPSILRIQQVVRGDSAAYFCASSPDQGGRYGGELFFGEGSRLTVL.

The gene calls are TRBV28 and TRBJ2-7; no firm D call. Trimming left V 5 bases short and J 6 bases short, with 11 bases between. The CDR3 length is 12 residues. Per the germline V gene, CDR1 is MDHEN and CDR2 is SYDVKM. This CDR3 reads CASSTYNAEQYF. CDR3 DNA sequence: TGTGCCAGCAGTACCTATAACGCCGAGCAGTACTTC. The entire variable domain, with the rest obtained from reference TRBV28 and TRBJ2-7, is as follows: DVKVTQSSRYLVKRTGEKVFLECVQDMDHENMFWYRQDPGLGLRLIYFSYDVKMKEKGDIPEGYSVSREKKERFSLILESASTNQTSMYLCASSTYNAEQYFGPGTRLTVT.